The 10 T cell receptor beta chains given below trace back to one sample, sequenced in a study of spatial heterogeneity in lung cancer. The time point denotes: sample taken at primary tumor resection. Material for sequencing was whole RNA from tumor, nontumor lung or frozen PBMC, left unsorted. Each CDR3 protein gets one entry after TCRdb re-called the 5' RACE reads with MiXCR. The sample has 35,000 to 55,000 distinct CDR3 sequences; around 13% are singletons. This specimen consisted of PBMCs, obtained at surgery. The receptors were sampled from a male donor with early-stage non-small cell lung cancer.

This clonotype appeared many times. The J gene is TRBJ2-5, the V gene TRBV10-2; D unresolved. V was clipped by 2 bases and J by 0 bases, with 4 bases between them. CDR3 length equals 13 residues. In germline, CDR1 is WSHSY, CDR2 SAAADI. The CDR3 DNA is TGCGCCAGCAGTGAGCCCCACCAAGAGACCCAGTACTTC. The encoded protein is CASSEPHQETQYF.

This chain joins TRBV7-8 and TRBJ2-2, with TRBD2 matching 10 bases. The V gene's germline CDR1 is SGHVS and CDR2 FQNEAQ. The CDR3 totals 17 residues. J was trimmed by 4 bases and V by 3 bases; bases with no gene match: 8. CDR3 sequence reads: CASSFGSGGHGTGELFF. In nucleotides, the CDR3 is TGTGCCAGCAGCTTCGGTAGCGGGGGGCACGGCACCGGGGAGCTGTTTTTT.

This rearrangement joins TRBV20-1 to TRBJ2-1, with a weak D call TRBD2 (6 bases). V shed 4 bases and J shed 3 bases, with 19 bases lying between them. Germline V lookup: CDR1 DFQATT, CDR2 SNEGSKA (reference sequence). This CDR3 spans 16 amino acids. The CDR3 region has the DNA TGCAGTGCTACGGACGGGGGAGCGGAGAACTACAATGAGCAGTTCTTC. It encodes CSATDGGAENYNEQFF.

V usage is TRBV30 and J usage is TRBJ1-3, with a tentative D call TRBD1 (5 bases). This CDR3 is 13 amino acids long. Germline CDR1 GTSNPN, CDR2 SVGIG (reference sequence). V lost 2 bases and J 1 base, leaving 6 bases between the germline ends. The CDR3 protein is CAWSRGSGNTIYF. CDR3 bases: TGTGCCTGGAGTCGGGGGTCTGGAAACACCATATATTTT.

This rearrangement joins TRBV18 to TRBJ1-6, with D maybe TRBD1 (6 bases). The ends were cut back, 2 bases at V and 10 bases at J, with 18 bases in the middle. The CDR3 covers 16 residues. Germline V gene lookup returns CDR1 KGHSH and CDR2 LQKENI. The CDR3 coding sequence is TGTGCCAGCTCACCAGAAGTAACAGGGAGAAACTCACCCCTCCACTTT. This encodes CASSPEVTGRNSPLHF.

Regarding this clonotype: Given a much more abundant clone one base away, this may be a read error. The chain links TRBV28 to TRBJ2-3; TRBD2 matches at 7 bases. Germline V gene lookup returns CDR1 MDHEN and CDR2 SYDVKM. The CDR3 spans 15 residues. CDR3 region: CASSLGGRPTDTQNF. Written as DNA, the CDR3 is TGTGCCAGCTCCCTGGGGGGGAGACCCACAGATACGCAGAATTTT.

The chain employs TRBV11-2 and TRBJ2-7; no firm D call. The CDR3 totals 16 residues. Germline values: CDR1 SGHAT, CDR2 FQNNGV. V gave up 0 bases and J gave up 0 bases, with 12 bases separating them. The CDR3 is CASSLDMAGYSYEQYF. DNA for the CDR3: TGTGCCAGCAGCTTAGATATGGCCGGCTACTCCTACGAGCAGTACTTC. The variable domain in full, completed from reference TRBV11-2 and TRBJ2-7, reads EAGVAQSPRYKIIEKRQSVAFWCNPISGHATLYWYQQILGQGPKLLIQFQNNGVVDDSQLPKDRFSAERLKGVDSTLKIQPAKLEDSAVYLCASSLDMAGYSYEQYFGPGTRLTVT.

This clonotype was picked up a small number of times. The chain joins TRBV5-1 to TRBJ1-5; unclear D gene. V was shortened by 4 bases and J by 2 bases, with 10 bases between the two germline ends. Per the germline V gene, CDR1 is SGHRS and CDR2 is YFSETQ. The CDR3 runs to 14 residues. The CDR3 bases are TGCGCCAGCAGCGTCCGTGGAGGCAATCAGCCCCAGCATTTT. This codes for CASSVRGGNQPQHF.

This clonotype was counted between two and nine times. The chain joins TRBV20-1 to TRBJ2-1; possibly TRBD2 for D (6 bases). Looked up from germline, CDR1 is DFQATT and CDR2 is SNEGSKA (reference sequence). V lost 0 bases and J lost 5, with 14 bases in between. The CDR3 length is 15 residues. DNA for the CDR3: TGCAGTGCTAGAGATCGCCTGCGGGATAACAATGAGCAGTTCTTC. It yields the protein CSARDRLRDNNEQFF.

V is TRBV2 and J is TRBJ2-1, with D possibly TRBD2 on 6 matching bases. Between the trimmed V and J ends, which lost 3 bases and 4 bases, there was a span of 13 bases. This CDR3 comprises 15 residues. Germline V CDR1 and CDR2: SNHLY, FYNNEI. The CDR3 region is CASSEGGGWYNEQFF. The CDR3 DNA sequence: TGTGCCAGCAGTGAGGGTGGAGGGTGGTACAATGAGCAGTTCTTC.